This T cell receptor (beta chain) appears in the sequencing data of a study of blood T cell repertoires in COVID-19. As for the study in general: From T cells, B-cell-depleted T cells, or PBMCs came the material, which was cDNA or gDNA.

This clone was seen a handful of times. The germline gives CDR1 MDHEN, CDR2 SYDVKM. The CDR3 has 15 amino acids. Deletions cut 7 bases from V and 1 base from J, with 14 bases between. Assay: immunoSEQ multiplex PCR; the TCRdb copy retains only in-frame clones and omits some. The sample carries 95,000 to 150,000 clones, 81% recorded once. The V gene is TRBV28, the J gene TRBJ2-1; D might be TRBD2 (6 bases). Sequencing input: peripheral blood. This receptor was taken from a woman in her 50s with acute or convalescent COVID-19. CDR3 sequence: CASTSGGASYNEQFF. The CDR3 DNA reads TGTGCCAGCACATCGGGCGGGGCATCCTACAATGAGCAGTTCTTC.